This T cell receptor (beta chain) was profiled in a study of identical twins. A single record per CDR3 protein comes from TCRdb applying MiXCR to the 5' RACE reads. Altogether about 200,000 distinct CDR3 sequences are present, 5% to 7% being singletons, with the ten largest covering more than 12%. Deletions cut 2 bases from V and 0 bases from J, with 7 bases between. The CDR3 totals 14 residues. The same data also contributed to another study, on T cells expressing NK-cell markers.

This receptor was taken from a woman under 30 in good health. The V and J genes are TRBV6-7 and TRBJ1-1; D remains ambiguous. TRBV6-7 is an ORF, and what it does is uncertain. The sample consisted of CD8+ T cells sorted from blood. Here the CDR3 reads CASSYGLLNTEAFF. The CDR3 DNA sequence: TGTGCCAGCAGTTACGGACTCCTGAACACTGAAGCTTTCTTT.